Ten or more counts support the clone carrying this T cell receptor beta chain. Its antigen is undetermined. With 1 base removed from V and 4 bases from J, the gap between germline ends came to 7 bases. This CDR3 has 13 amino acids. The germline gives CDR1 SEHNR, CDR2 FQNEAQ (reference sequence). This record belongs to a study of CD8 T cells in ankylosing spondylitis. The study, taken as a whole, reports: Several of the motif variants were reported before in synovial fluid and blood from reactive arthritis.

TCRdb processed the 5' RACE reads anew with MiXCR; each CDR3 protein has one entry. This table has roughly 240,000 distinct CDR3 sequences, more than 25% appearing once. The J gene is TRBJ1-1, the V gene TRBV7-9; no clear D. The specimen was blood, either unsorted or a sorted T cell fraction (not recorded which). The receptor's source is a male donor with ankylosing spondylitis or in good health (not recorded which). The CDR3 DNA sequence: TGTGCCAGCAGCTTAGTCTGGAGCACTGAAGCTTTCTTT. It encodes CASSLVWSTEAFF. Full variable domain (rest looked up from reference TRBV7-9 and TRBJ1-1): DTGVSQNPRHKITKRGQNVTFRCDPISEHNRLYWYRQTLGQGPEFLTYFQNEAQLEKSRLLSDRFSAERPKGSFSTLEIQRTEQGDSAMYLCASSLVWSTEAFFGQGTRLTVV.